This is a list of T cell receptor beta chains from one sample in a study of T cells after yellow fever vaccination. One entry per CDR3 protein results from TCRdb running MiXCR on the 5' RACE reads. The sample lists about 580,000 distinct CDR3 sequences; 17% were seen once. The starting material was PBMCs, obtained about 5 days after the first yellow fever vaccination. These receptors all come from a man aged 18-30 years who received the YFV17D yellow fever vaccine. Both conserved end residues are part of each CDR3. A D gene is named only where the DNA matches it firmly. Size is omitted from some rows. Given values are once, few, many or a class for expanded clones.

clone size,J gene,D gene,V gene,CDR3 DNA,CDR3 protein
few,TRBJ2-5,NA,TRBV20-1,TGCAGTGCTAGAGATACGCCCTCGGAGACCCAGTACTTC,CSARDTPSETQYF
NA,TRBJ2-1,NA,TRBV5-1,TGCGCCAGCAGCGGTGGGGCATCCTACAATGAGCAGTTCTTC,CASSGGASYNEQFF
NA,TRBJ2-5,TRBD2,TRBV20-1,TGCAGTGCTAGATCGAGCGGGGGGAACCAAGAGACCCAGTACTTC,CSARSSGGNQETQYF
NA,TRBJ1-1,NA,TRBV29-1,TGCAGCGTAACCGGGACTGCCACATCCAACACTGAAGCTTTCTTT,CSVTGTATSNTEAFF
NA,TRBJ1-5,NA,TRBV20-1,TGCAGTGCTAGAGTGGGTATTAGCAATCAGCCCCAGCATTTT,CSARVGISNQPQHF
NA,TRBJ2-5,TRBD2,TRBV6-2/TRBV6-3,TGTGCCAGCAGTTATACTAGCGGGGGGAGACAAGAGACCCAGTACTTC,CASSYTSGGRQETQYF
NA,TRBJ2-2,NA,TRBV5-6,TGTGCCAGCAGCTTGGGAGTTTCTGTACCAACGAACACCGGGAAGCTGTTTTTT,CASSLGVSVPTNTGKLFF
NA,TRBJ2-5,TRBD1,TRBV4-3,TGCGCCAGCAGCCAGGACAGGGGGGGACAGACCCAGTACTTC,CASSQDRGGQTQYF
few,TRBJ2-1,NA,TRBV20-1,TGCAGTGCTAGAGATCCTTACTCCTACAATGAGCAGTTCTTC,CSARDPYSYNEQFF
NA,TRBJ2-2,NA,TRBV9,TGTGCCAGCAGCGTAGGCGGGGGCTACACCGGGGAGCTGTTTTTT,CASSVGGGYTGELFF
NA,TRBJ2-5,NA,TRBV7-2,TGTGCCAGCAGCTATGACAGGGAGGCGACCCAGTACTTC,CASSYDREATQYF
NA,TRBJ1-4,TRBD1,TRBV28,TGTGCCAGCAGTTTACCGAATCACGACAGGGGTAGAATCGGGAGTGAAAAACTGTTTTTT,CASSLPNHDRGRIGSEKLFF
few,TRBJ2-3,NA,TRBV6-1,TGTGCCAGCAGTGAAGGAGGGGGGGCTGATACGCAGTATTTT,CASSEGGGADTQYF
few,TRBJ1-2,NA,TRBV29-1,TGCAGCGTTGTTTTGCAAGGCGGCTACACCTTC,CSVVLQGGYTF
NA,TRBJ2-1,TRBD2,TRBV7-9,TGTGCCAGCAGCTCCGGGCCGGCGGGGGGGTACAATGAGCAGTTCTTC,CASSSGPAGGYNEQFF
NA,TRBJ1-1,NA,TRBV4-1,TGCGCCAGCAGCCGAACGACCCCGAGGGAAACTGAAGCTTTCTTT,CASSRTTPRETEAFF
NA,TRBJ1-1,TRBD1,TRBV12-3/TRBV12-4,TGTGCCAGCAGCTCGACAGGGGGCAGGAGTGAAGCTTTCTTT,CASSSTGGRSEAFF
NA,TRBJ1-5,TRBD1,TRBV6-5,TGTGCCAGCAGTTTAGGACAGGCCGATCAGCCCCAGCATTTT,CASSLGQADQPQHF
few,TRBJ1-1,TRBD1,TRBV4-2,TGTGCCAGCAGCCAATCCCTGGACAGGGTGACCACTGAAGCTTTCTTT,CASSQSLDRVTTEAFF
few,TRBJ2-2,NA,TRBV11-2,TGTGCCAGCAGCCCGAGAGTGGTGGAGCTGTTTTTT,CASSPRVVELFF
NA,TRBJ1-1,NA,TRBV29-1,TGCAGCGTTTCGTTCCGGGGGCGAAAGAAGACTGAAGCTTTCTTT,CSVSFRGRKKTEAFF
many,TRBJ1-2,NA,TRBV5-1,TGCGCCAGCAGCTTGGAACAGAACTATGGCTACACCTTC,CASSLEQNYGYTF